This entry lists 27 T cell receptor beta chains sequenced from one sample in a study of cytomegalovirus exposure and HLA in healthy donors. PCR used 60 Vbeta primers and 13 Jbeta primers. Assay: immunoSEQ multiplex PCR; the TCRdb copy retains only in-frame clones and omits some. This sample has some 120,000 clones, with more than 75% found just once. Input material: PBMCs. The source is a man aged 18-30 years in good health and CMV-seronegative.

The chain carries TRBV6-5 and TRBJ2-1, with D possibly TRBD2 on 5 matching bases. V dropped 0 bases and J dropped 1 base, with 10 bases sitting between them. CDR1 is MNHEY, CDR2 SVGAGI, per germline. CDR3 size: 16 residues. CDR3: CASSYSDFSSYNEQFF. DNA of the CDR3: TGTGCCAGCAGTTACTCGGACTTCTCTTCCTACAATGAGCAGTTCTTC.

J is TRBJ2-7 and V is TRBV5-4; 9 nucleotides agree with TRBD2. Losses at the gene ends were 3 bases for V and 5 bases for J; bases not matched to a gene: 9. CDR1 and CDR2 from the germline V gene are SGHNT and YYREEE (reference sequence). The CDR3 is made up of 15 amino acids. DNA of the CDR3: TGTGCCAGCAGCTATAGCGGGGGCCCTATCGACGAGCAGTACTTC. Translated: CASSYSGGPIDEQYF.

The chain couples TRBV18 to TRBJ2-5; D might be TRBD2 (6 bases). CDR3 length: 13 residues. The V and J ends lost 1 base and 5 bases respectively, with 8 bases between them. The V gene's germline CDR1 is KGHSH and CDR2 LQKENI. The CDR3 bases are TGTGCCAGCTCACCACGGAGGGGTGAGACCCAGTACTTC. Residues: CASSPRRGETQYF.

The chain's CDR3 is CASSPLGGGAYNEQFF. CDR3 DNA sequence: TGTGCCAGCTCACCACTGGGCGGGGGGGCCTACAATGAGCAGTTCTTC. V gene TRBV18 combines with J gene TRBJ2-1; 9 nucleotides agree with TRBD2. This CDR3 is 16 amino acids long. J was trimmed by 2 bases and V by 1 base; bases with no gene match: 3. Per germline, CDR1 KGHSH and CDR2 LQKENI.

J is TRBJ1-6 and V is TRBV2; D may be TRBD1 (6 bases). The V end was cut by 6 bases, the J end by 8 bases, with 17 bases between. The CDR3 spans 15 residues. Per germline, CDR1 SNHLY and CDR2 FYNNEI. Here the CDR3 DNA reads TGTGCCAGCAGACCCACCGGGGGGCTGGATTCACCCCTCCACTTT. Translating gives CASRPTGGLDSPLHF.

The chain carries TRBV7-2 and TRBJ2-1; TRBD2 agrees at 9 bases. Germline CDR1 and CDR2: SGHTA and FQGNSA. Germline trimming cut 1 base from V and 5 bases from J; bases unmatched to any gene: 3. CDR3 length: 15 residues. The CDR3 sequence: CASSLGSGSHNEQFF. In nucleotides, the CDR3 is TGTGCCAGCAGCTTAGGTAGCGGGAGCCACAATGAGCAGTTCTTC.

This clone has a handful of counts. Here the CDR3 reads CASSLDGTGLYGYTF. The CDR3 DNA follows: TGTGCCAGCAGCTTAGACGGGACAGGGTTGTATGGCTACACCTTC. The chain employs TRBV7-2 and TRBJ1-2; 9 bases agree with TRBD1. Germline lookup yields CDR1 SGHTA and CDR2 FQGNSA. The CDR3 is made up of 15 amino acids. The J segment lost 5 bases and the V segment lost 1 base, leaving 5 bases of the junction unmatched.

This clone appeared a single time. The rearrangement uses TRBV27 and TRBJ2-7; the match to TRBD2 covers 13 bases. The CDR3 has 17 residues. The germline CDR1 and CDR2 sequences are MNHEY and SMNVEV (reference sequence). V lost 4 bases and J lost 3; bases outside the gene matches: 9. This CDR3 reads CASSSFRGLAGHYEQYF. CDR3 coding DNA: TGTGCCAGCAGTTCGTTTCGGGGACTAGCGGGGCACTACGAGCAGTACTTC.

The gene calls are TRBV18 and TRBJ1-1; TRBD1 might be the D (5 bases). The CDR3 spans 15 residues. The ends were cut back, 2 bases at V and 1 base at J, with 11 bases in the middle. The germline V gene encodes CDR1 KGHSH and CDR2 LQKENI. CDR3 coding DNA: TGTGCCAGCTCACCATACGGACACCAGAACACTGAAGCTTTCTTT. This encodes CASSPYGHQNTEAFF.

This clone was picked up a small number of times. The V and J genes are TRBV25-1 and TRBJ2-5; 9 nucleotides agree with TRBD2. The V gene end was trimmed by 3 bases and the J gene end by 1 base; junction bases not matched to a gene: 6. Germline assignment: CDR1 MGHDK and CDR2 SYGVNS. This CDR3 has 16 amino acids. CDR3 sequence reads: CASSDLGTSTQETQYF. The CDR3 DNA is TGTGCCAGCAGTGATCTCGGGACTAGCACCCAAGAGACCCAGTACTTC.

The gene calls are TRBV4-1 and TRBJ2-1; D is unclear. V lost 1 base and J 0 bases, leaving 10 bases between the germline ends. Germline V gene sequence: CDR1 MGHRA, CDR2 YSYEKL. This CDR3 is built from 16 residues. CDR3 DNA: TGCGCCAGCAGCCAAGTCTACCCGAGCTCCTACAATGAGCAGTTCTTC. It codes for CASSQVYPSSYNEQFF.

This chain uses TRBV5-1 with TRBJ1-1, with a weak D call TRBD1 (5 bases). V was cut by 0 bases and J by 4 bases, with 13 bases left in between. Looked up from germline, CDR1 is SGHRS and CDR2 is YFSETQ. This CDR3 has 15 amino acids. The chain's CDR3 is CASSLGGREGTEAFF. The CDR3 DNA sequence: TGCGCCAGCAGCTTGGGGGGGAGGGAAGGCACTGAAGCTTTCTTT. Drawing the rest from reference TRBV5-1 and TRBJ1-1, the complete variable domain is KAGVTQTPRYLIKTRGQQVTLSCSPISGHRSVSWYQQTPGQGLQFLFEYFSETQRNKGNFPGRFSGRQFSNSRSEMNVSTLELGDSALYLCASSLGGREGTEAFFGQGTRLTVV.

With regard to this clone: Compared with germline, one end of the junction differs, possibly owing to a read error. CDR3 in DNA: TGTTCCAGCAGCCGAGGAGGCATCGAGCAGTACTTC. This translates into CSSSRGGIEQYF. The rearrangement links TRBV7-9 to TRBJ2-7; D may be TRBD2 (5 bases). The V gene's germline CDR1 is SEHNR and CDR2 FQNEAQ (reference sequence). The CDR3 extends over 12 amino acids.

This clone has just a few counts. This chain joins TRBV7-8 and TRBJ1-1; D possibly corresponds to TRBD1 (5 bases). Germline CDR1 SGHVS, CDR2 FQNEAQ. The germline V and J ends were trimmed by 1 base and 7 bases, with 10 bases remaining between them. This CDR3 contains 13 residues. CDR3 nucleotide sequence: TGTGCCAGCAGCTTAGTGACCCAGGGTGAAGCTTTCTTT. This encodes CASSLVTQGEAFF.

The chain's CDR3 is CASSFRASGGQKLFF. In nucleotides, the CDR3 is TGTGCCAGCAGCTTCCGGGCCTCCGGGGGACAAAAACTGTTTTTT. This sequence joins TRBV5-6 and TRBJ1-4; tentatively, D is TRBD1 (5 bases). The CDR3 covers 15 residues. V was trimmed by 2 bases and J by 9 bases, leaving 17 bases between them. Per germline, CDR1 SGHDT and CDR2 YYEEEE.

The chain has TRBV11-3 and TRBJ2-1; the D gene is possibly TRBD2 (5 bases). This CDR3 comprises 14 residues. Germline lookup yields CDR1 SGHNT and CDR2 YENEEA. The ends were cut back, 3 bases at V and 5 bases at J, with 11 bases in the middle. The CDR3 loop is CASSFGLANNEQFF. The CDR3 nucleotides are TGTGCCAGCAGCTTTGGACTGGCAAACAATGAGCAGTTCTTC.

V gene TRBV4-2 combines with J gene TRBJ2-4, with 11 bases identical to TRBD2. Per the germline V gene, CDR1 is LGHNA and CDR2 is YNFKEQ. CDR3 length: 19 amino acids. V lost 1 base, J lost 0 bases, and 8 bases stayed unmatched. The CDR3 region is CASSQAPLAGGIAKNIQYF. The CDR3 bases are TGTGCCAGCAGCCAAGCCCCGTTAGCGGGGGGGATAGCCAAAAACATTCAGTACTTC.

This chain uses TRBV2 with TRBJ2-5; 14 bases align to TRBD2. This CDR3 has 16 amino acids. The V gene end was trimmed by 6 bases and the J gene end by 5 bases; junction bases not matched to a gene: 8. Germline V gene data show CDR1 as SNHLY and CDR2 as FYNNEI. In DNA, the CDR3 is TGTGCCAGCAGGATAGGACTAGCGGGGGGTTGGGAGACCCAGTACTTC. It codes for CASRIGLAGGWETQYF.

The chain uses TRBV19 and TRBJ1-5; no definite D call. Germline V gene data show CDR1 as LNHDA and CDR2 as SQIVND (reference sequence). V was cut by 3 bases and J by 1 base, with 7 bases left in between. The CDR3 totals 14 residues. The CDR3 nucleotides read TGTGCCAGTAGTATCTCAGGAAGCAATCAGCCCCAGCATTTT. Its translation: CASSISGSNQPQHF. Looking up the rest from reference TRBV19 and TRBJ1-5 gives the full variable domain: DGGITQSPKYLFRKEGQNVTLSCEQNLNHDAMYWYRQDPGQGLRLIYYSQIVNDFQKGDIAEGYSVSREKKESFPLTVTSAQKNPTAFYLCASSISGSNQPQHFGDGTRLSIL.

In DNA, the CDR3 is TGTGCCAGCAGTCCTGAGGGTGACCGCGCCTACGAGCAGTACTTC. Protein: CASSPEGDRAYEQYF. The rearrangement links TRBV25-1 to TRBJ2-7, with D perhaps matching TRBD2 (5 bases). Trimming cost V 5 bases and J 2 bases, with 16 bases left between them. This CDR3 spans 15 amino acids. Germline V gene data show CDR1 as MGHDK and CDR2 as SYGVNS.

This clone was detected only a few times. The chain uses TRBV6-5 and TRBJ2-5; 12 bases match TRBD2. With V trimmed by 0 bases and J by 4 bases, 0 bases remained unmatched. Germline V gene sequence: CDR1 MNHEY, CDR2 SVGAGI. This CDR3 region has 15 residues. The CDR3 DNA follows: TGTGCCAGCAGTTACTCGACTAGCGGGGGAGAGACCCAGTACTTC. Translated, it gives CASSYSTSGGETQYF.

Remarks on this clone: Other DNA sequences in the same sample also yield this CDR3. The chain links TRBV6-1 to TRBJ2-7; 14 positions match TRBD2. Losses at the gene ends were 4 bases for V and 2 bases for J; bases not matched to a gene: 1. The germline gives CDR1 MNHNS, CDR2 SASEGT. The CDR3 loop spans 15 amino acids. The CDR3 sequence: CASSATSGGAYEQYF. The CDR3 coding sequence is TGTGCCAGCAGTGCGACTAGCGGGGGGGCCTACGAGCAGTACTTC.

In this sample, this clone turned up a few times. The V call is TRBV5-1, the J call TRBJ1-4; the D gene is possibly TRBD1 (6 bases). The V end was cut by 0 bases, the J end by 11 bases, with 20 bases between. Germline V gives CDR1 SGHRS, CDR2 YFSETQ. The CDR3 has 16 residues. The CDR3 reads CASSLEGEVAIEKLFF. The CDR3 DNA reads as TGCGCCAGCAGCTTGGAGGGGGAAGTGGCGATTGAGAAACTGTTTTTT.

The chain carries TRBV11-1 and TRBJ1-1; possibly TRBD1 for D (6 bases). V dropped 4 bases and J dropped 8 bases, with 8 bases sitting between them. The CDR3 loop spans 11 amino acids. The germline V gene has CDR1 SGHAT and CDR2 FQDESV (reference sequence). CDR3 sequence: CASSSQGEAFF. The CDR3 nucleotides are TGTGCCAGCAGCTCTCAGGGGGAAGCTTTCTTT. Drawing the rest from reference TRBV11-1 and TRBJ1-1, the complete variable domain is EAEVAQSPRYKITEKSQAVAFWCDPISGHATLYWYRQILGQGPELLVQFQDESVVDDSQLPKDRFSAERLKGVDSTLKIQPAELGDSAMYLCASSSQGEAFFGQGTRLTVV.

This sequence joins TRBV19 and TRBJ2-5; 9 positions match TRBD2. V was pared by 9 bases and J by 5 bases, with 7 bases of the junction left unmatched. The CDR3 totals 13 residues. The germline V gene has CDR1 LNHDA and CDR2 SQIVND (reference sequence). Here the CDR3 reads CASRAGGSETQYF. Written as DNA, the CDR3 is TGTGCCAGCCGAGCGGGGGGTTCGGAGACCCAGTACTTC.

This clone occurred once. The rearrangement uses TRBV2 and TRBJ1-6; weak D call: TRBD1 (5 bases). Deletions cut 8 bases from V and 10 bases from J, with 18 bases between. CDR1 is SNHLY, CDR2 FYNNEI, per germline. The CDR3 is made up of 14 amino acids. In DNA, the CDR3 is TGTGCCAGCGGATCGCAGGGTGGAATCTCACCCCTCCACTTT. Protein sequence: CASGSQGGISPLHF.

V gene TRBV7-3 combines with J gene TRBJ1-5; TRBD1 matches 7 bases. The CDR3 totals 14 residues. V shed 5 bases and J 1 base; nucleotides not matched to a gene: 2. The germline V gene has CDR1 SGHTA and CDR2 FQGTGA. As DNA, the CDR3 is TGTGCCAGCAGCCCAGGGGGAAGCAATCAGCCCCAGCATTTT. Its translation: CASSPGGSNQPQHF.